The T cell receptor (beta chain) described here comes from a study of vaccination effects on CD4 cells after COVID-19. Ahead of sequencing, the ViraFEST assay grew antigen-specific CD4+ T cells using viral peptide pools. Cultured cells yielded isolated CD4+ T cells after 10 days. Absence of prior SARS-CoV-2 infection characterized the vaccine recipients, who showed negative nucleocapsid antibodies. Assay: immunoSEQ multiplex PCR; the TCRdb copy retains only in-frame clones and omits some. The sample consists of more than 20,000 clones, about 71% of them appearing once. A note on this clone: Its antigen is currently unknown.

From germline, CDR1 is SGHDN and CDR2 FVKESK. Trimming shortened V by 0 bases and J by 4 bases, and 4 bases separated the two germline ends. The CDR3 totals 13 residues. Whole-study findings and limits: Healthy vaccinees had only 1 of 255 vaccine-induced clones cross-react with common cold coronaviruses.

J is TRBJ1-3 and V is TRBV14; no clear D gene. This sample comprised CD4+ T cells from PBMCs cultured with HCoV-OC43 spike peptides, obtained before COVID-19 vaccination. Subset denoted: HCoV-OC43 spike overlapping peptide pool stimulation. The sequence was collected from a human donor who received a COVID-19 vaccine. The CDR3 bases are TGTGCCAGCAGCCAAGAATACGGAAACACCATATATTTT. Its translation: CASSQEYGNTIYF.